This TCR beta chain stems from a study of control samples from healthy donors and cancer patients. The data were produced by immunoSEQ multiplex PCR, yet TCRdb's version contains in-frame clones alone and is incomplete. The sample contains 150,000 or so clones, 90% to 95% of which appear only once. Germline V lookup: CDR1 SQVTM, CDR2 ANQGSEA. The V segment lost 5 bases and the J segment 4 bases; nucleotides outside the gene matches: 4. This CDR3 is 14 amino acids long. The clonotype comes from a middle-aged woman in good health. This rearrangement joins TRBV29-1 to TRBJ2-1; 11 nucleotides match TRBD2. The specimen sequenced was blood. CDR3 DNA sequence: TGCAGCGTTCGAGCTAGCGGGGGGTACAATGAGCAGTTCTTC. It specifies CSVRASGGYNEQFF.